One sample yielded the 28 T cell receptor beta chains listed below, sequenced in a study of blood T cell repertoires in COVID-19. The method was immunoSEQ multiplex PCR; TCRdb's version includes in-frame clones alone and lacks a portion of them. The sample yields 70,000 or so clones, approximately 73% seen once. Specimen: peripheral blood. The receptor set was obtained from a man in his fifties or sixties with COVID-19, enrolled during active disease.

This sequence joins TRBV5-1 and TRBJ2-7, with a weak D call TRBD2 (5 bases). The CDR3 is 12 amino acids. CDR1 and CDR2 from the germline V gene are SGHRS and YFSETQ. Trimming removed 6 bases at V and 3 bases at J, with 10 bases between. For the CDR3, the DNA is TGCGCCAGCATGGCGAGCGGCTACGAGCAGTACTTC. Translated, it gives CASMASGYEQYF.

The chain uses TRBV5-1 and TRBJ2-1, with 9 bases aligning to TRBD1. Germline V gene data show CDR1 as SGHRS and CDR2 as YFSETQ. The CDR3 consists of 15 residues. Losses at the gene ends were 4 bases for V and 8 bases for J; bases not matched to a gene: 10. The CDR3 DNA is TGCGCCAGCAGCCTTACAGGGGGCCCAGGGGATGAGCAGTTCTTC. This gives the protein CASSLTGGPGDEQFF.

The chain uses TRBV3-1 (or the pseudogene TRBV3-2) and TRBJ2-1, with 10 positions matching TRBD2. This CDR3 has 14 residues. Germline V gene data show CDR1 as LGHDT and CDR2 as YNNKEL (reference sequence). V lost 7 bases, J lost 9 bases, and 9 bases stayed unmatched. The CDR3 reads CASNQRGGSTEQFF. For the CDR3, the DNA is TGTGCCAGCAACCAGCGGGGGGGCAGTACTGAGCAGTTCTTC.

This clone appeared once. The V gene is TRBV5-1, the J gene TRBJ2-1, with 13 bases identical to TRBD2. Germline CDR1 and CDR2: SGHRS and YFSETQ. The J segment lost 7 bases and the V segment lost 5 bases, leaving 9 bases of the junction unmatched. The CDR3 runs 16 residues. CDR3 bases: TGCGCCAGCAGGACGGGACTAGCGGGAACTCTGAATGAGCAGTTCTTC. It encodes CASRTGLAGTLNEQFF.

The J gene is TRBJ2-1, the V gene TRBV6-1; 13 nucleotides align to TRBD2. Germline V gives CDR1 MNHNS, CDR2 SASEGT. The CDR3 contains 17 residues. Trimming removed 2 bases from V and 8 bases from J; junction bases left unmatched: 9. The CDR3 coding sequence is TGTGCCAGCAGTGAACACCCTACTAGCGGGGGGGGTGATGAGCAGTTCTTC. This gives the protein CASSEHPTSGGGDEQFF.

CDR3 nucleotide sequence: TGTGCCAGCAGCTTGGGGAACGAGGCCTCCTACAATGAGCAGTTCTTC. It yields the protein CASSLGNEASYNEQFF. This sequence joins TRBV5-4 and TRBJ2-1; D is unresolved. Germline V CDR1 and CDR2: SGHNT, YYREEE (reference sequence). There are 16 residues in the CDR3. V lost 0 bases and J lost 0, with 10 bases in between. The complete variable domain, with remaining parts taken from reference TRBV5-4 and TRBJ2-1, reads ETGVTQSPTHLIKTRGQQVTLRCSSQSGHNTVSWYQQALGQGPQFIFQYYREEENGRGNFPPRFSGLQFPNYSSELNVNALELDDSALYLCASSLGNEASYNEQFFGPGTRLTVL.

This clone was recorded once. The J gene is TRBJ2-1, the V gene TRBV6-1, with 9 bases aligning to TRBD2. Trimming removed 1 base from V and 7 bases from J; junction bases left unmatched: 8. Germline V gene lookup returns CDR1 MNHNS and CDR2 SASEGT. The CDR3 loop spans 16 amino acids. CDR3 sequence: CASSEGLLSGRNEQFF. CDR3 nucleotides: TGTGCCAGCAGTGAAGGGCTACTGAGCGGGAGGAATGAGCAGTTCTTC.

This chain uses TRBV9 with TRBJ2-1, with TRBD2 matching 7 bases. CDR3 length: 15 residues. CDR1 is SGDLS and CDR2 is YYNGEE in the germline V gene. Germline trimming cut 5 bases from V and 16 bases from J; bases unmatched to any gene: 21. This CDR3 is CASRPESAKKGLLFF. CDR3 DNA sequence: TGTGCCAGCAGGCCAGAGAGCGCAAAGAAGGGACTACTATTCTTC.

This chain uses TRBV14 with TRBJ2-5, with D possibly TRBD2 on 5 matching bases. Germline V gene lookup returns CDR1 SGHDN and CDR2 FVKESK. V shed 4 bases and J shed 4 bases, with 25 bases lying between them. CDR3 size: 18 residues. The CDR3 loop reads CASSRRSSAGGSVETQYF. Written as DNA, the CDR3 is TGTGCCAGCAGCCGCAGAAGTAGCGCGGGCGGTTCCGTAGAGACCCAGTACTTC.

This clone appeared once. The rearrangement uses TRBV20-1 and TRBJ2-1, with 8 bases identical to TRBD1. The CDR3 is 13 amino acids. The V segment lost 3 bases and the J segment 7 bases; nucleotides outside the gene matches: 5. Germline CDR1 reads DFQATT; CDR2 reads SNEGSKA (reference sequence). The CDR3 sequence: CSASQGARNEQFF. CDR3 nucleotide sequence: TGCAGTGCTAGTCAGGGGGCGAGGAATGAGCAGTTCTTC.

The CDR3 sequence is CASRLSVGTDTQYF. For the CDR3, the DNA is TGTGCCAGCAGACTTAGCGTTGGGACAGATACGCAGTATTTT. The chain carries TRBV7-9 and TRBJ2-3; D might be TRBD2 (5 bases). The germline V and J ends were trimmed by 6 bases and 3 bases, with 13 bases remaining between them. Germline V CDR1 and CDR2: SEHNR, FQNEAQ (reference sequence). There are 14 residues in the CDR3.

This clone was recorded a few times. In DNA, the CDR3 is TGTGCCACCAGCAGAGGTTGGATGGCGGGACAGGGTGATGAGCAGTTCTTC. Amino acids: CATSRGWMAGQGDEQFF. This rearrangement joins TRBV15 to TRBJ2-1; 9 nucleotides match TRBD1. The CDR3 spans 17 residues. V gave up 1 base and J gave up 8 bases; unmatched junction bases: 12. Germline V gene sequence: CDR1 LNHNV, CDR2 YYDKDF (reference sequence).

The chain carries TRBV4-1 and TRBJ2-1; TRBD2 aligns across 9 bases. Germline V CDR1 and CDR2: MGHRA, YSYEKL. This CDR3 has 16 amino acids. V trimming: 3 bases; J trimming: 1 base; junction bases outside the gene matches: 4. The CDR3 spells CASSHFSGRSYNEQFF. Here the CDR3 DNA reads TGCGCCAGCAGCCATTTTAGCGGGAGATCCTACAATGAGCAGTTCTTC.

The sample holds one count of this clone. This rearrangement joins TRBV11-1 to TRBJ2-7; D not certain. Trimming stripped 2 bases from V and 6 bases from J, with 8 bases between. The CDR3 runs to 12 residues. The germline CDR1 and CDR2 sequences are SGHAT and FQDESV (reference sequence). The CDR3 nucleotides read TGTGCCAGCAGCTTATATGGCTCCGAGCAGTACTTC. Amino acids: CASSLYGSEQYF.

The chain joins TRBV19 to TRBJ2-7, with D perhaps matching TRBD2 (5 bases). The CDR3 totals 14 residues. The germline V gene has CDR1 LNHDA and CDR2 SQIVND (reference sequence). V was clipped by 4 bases and J by 3 bases, with 13 bases between them. CDR3 sequence reads: CASSRRREGYEQYF. CDR3 nucleotides: TGTGCCAGTAGTAGACGGAGAGAGGGCTACGAGCAGTACTTC.

This chain connects TRBV5-4 to TRBJ1-1, with D perhaps matching TRBD1 (5 bases). Trimming pared 1 base from V and 3 bases from J, leaving 10 bases between. This CDR3 spans 14 amino acids. Per germline, CDR1 SGHNT and CDR2 YYREEE (reference sequence). CDR3 loop: CASSLHGGDTEAFF. The DNA of the CDR3 is TGTGCCAGCAGCTTGCACGGGGGGGACACTGAAGCTTTCTTT.

This chain connects TRBV10-3 to TRBJ1-6, with D perhaps matching TRBD1 (5 bases). CDR3 size: 15 residues. Germline-derived CDR1 and CDR2 are ENHRY and SYGVKD. V was shortened by 7 bases and J by 7 bases, with 17 bases between the two germline ends. This CDR3 is CAINVGQGKNSPLHF. In DNA form, the CDR3 reads TGTGCCATCAACGTAGGACAAGGGAAGAATTCACCCCTCCACTTT.

The CDR3, as DNA: TGTGCCACCAGTGATTTCACGGTCAGGCATGAGCAGTTCTTC. Translation: CATSDFTVRHEQFF. The chain has TRBV24-1 and TRBJ2-1, with D unclear. CDR3 length equals 14 residues. Trimming removed 1 base from V and 8 bases from J, with 11 bases in between. CDR1 KGHDR and CDR2 SFDVKD come from the germline V gene.

This rearrangement joins TRBV25-1 to TRBJ1-3; D is unclear. Trimming took off 4 bases at V and 1 base at J, with 8 bases between the two ends. This CDR3 region has 14 residues. Germline assignment: CDR1 MGHDK and CDR2 SYGVNS. The CDR3: CASSAAGSGNTIYF. CDR3 nucleotide sequence: TGTGCCAGCAGTGCTGCGGGGTCTGGAAACACCATATATTTT.

This clone was seen more than once but under ten times. This chain links TRBV7-9 with TRBJ2-7; 10 bases are a match to TRBD1. This CDR3 contains 14 residues. Germline V gene data show CDR1 as SEHNR and CDR2 as FQNEAQ (reference sequence). V lost 7 bases to trimming and J lost 5 bases; unmatched junction nucleotides: 8. The CDR3 loop is CASTPGTGVNEQYF. The CDR3, as DNA: TGTGCCAGCACCCCAGGGACAGGGGTAAACGAGCAGTACTTC.

V and J are TRBV29-1 and TRBJ1-3; 7 bases fit TRBD1. This CDR3 region has 15 residues. The V gene's germline CDR1 is SQVTM and CDR2 ANQGSEA. The J segment lost 0 bases and the V segment lost 6 bases, leaving 8 bases of the junction unmatched. For the CDR3, the DNA is TGCAGCGTCCTGACAGGGTCGAACTCTGGAAACACCATATATTTT. Residues: CSVLTGSNSGNTIYF.

This clone occurred a few times. Other nucleotide sequences from this sample produce the same CDR3. V is TRBV5-1 and J is TRBJ2-5; TRBD2 agrees at 14 bases. The CDR3 totals 16 residues. Unmatched junction bases numbered 2, after V lost 0 bases and J lost 4 bases. Germline V gene lookup returns CDR1 SGHRS and CDR2 YFSETQ. The DNA for the CDR3 is TGCGCCAGCAGCTTGGGACTAGCGGGAGGGACAGAGACCCAGTACTTC. Translating it yields CASSLGLAGGTETQYF.

CDR3 coding DNA: TGTGCCTGGAGTGTACGTCTCTGGCGGGAGGGCCGCTACGAGCAGTACTTC. As protein: CAWSVRLWREGRYEQYF. V and J are TRBV30 and TRBJ2-7; 9 nucleotides agree with TRBD2. The germline gives CDR1 GTSNPN, CDR2 SVGIG (reference sequence). Germline trimming cut 0 bases from V and 3 bases from J; bases unmatched to any gene: 12. The CDR3 contains 17 residues. Looking up the rest from reference TRBV30 and TRBJ2-7 gives the full variable domain: SQTIHQWPATLVQPVGSPLSLECTVEGTSNPNLYWYRQAAGRGLQLLFYSVGIGQISSEVPQNLSASRPQDRQFILSSKKLLLSDSGFYLCAWSVRLWREGRYEQYFGPGTRLTVT.

This clone was seen more than once but under ten times. The chain uses TRBV1 and TRBJ1-5. TRBV1 constitutes a pseudogene. The CDR3 extends over 14 amino acids. The CDR3 sequence: CTSPGVWGNQPQHF. CDR3 nucleotides: TGCACCAGCCCCGGGGTTTGGGGCAATCAGCCCCAGCATTTT.

The rearrangement uses TRBV5-4 and TRBJ2-7; 13 nucleotides align to TRBD2. V shed 2 bases and J 5 bases; nucleotides not matched to a gene: 4. The CDR3 runs to 15 residues. Germline V gene data show CDR1 as SGHNT and CDR2 as YYREEE (reference sequence). CDR3 coding DNA: TGTGCCAGCAGCTTCGGACTAGCGGGAGACCACGAGCAGTACTTC. As protein: CASSFGLAGDHEQYF.

This chain links TRBV7-9 with TRBJ2-4; maybe TRBD1 (6 bases). Per the germline V gene, CDR1 is SEHNR and CDR2 is FQNEAQ (reference sequence). The V end was cut by 11 bases, the J end by 0 bases, with 17 bases between. The CDR3 is made up of 15 amino acids. CDR3 nucleotide sequence: TGTGCCTCAGGGGCAGGGATGGTAGCCAAAAACATTCAGTACTTC. Amino acids: CASGAGMVAKNIQYF.

The rearrangement links TRBV27 to TRBJ1-5, with 7 bases lining up with TRBD1. Losses at the gene ends were 5 bases for V and 5 bases for J; bases not matched to a gene: 3. The CDR3 has 13 amino acids. Germline CDR1 reads MNHEY; CDR2 reads SMNVEV (reference sequence). CDR3 sequence (DNA): TGTGCCAGCAGTAGACAGGGTCATCAGCCCCAGCATTTT. This codes for CASSRQGHQPQHF.

The genes are TRBV10-3 and TRBJ1-6, with TRBD1 matching 9 bases. The germline V gene encodes CDR1 ENHRY and CDR2 SYGVKD. The CDR3 sequence is 16 residues long. The V and J ends lost 2 bases and 7 bases, in that order; junction bases with no gene match: 6. The CDR3 DNA follows: TGTGCCATCAGTGAGGGGACAGGGATTCAGAATTCACCCCTCCACTTT. This gives the protein CAISEGTGIQNSPLHF.